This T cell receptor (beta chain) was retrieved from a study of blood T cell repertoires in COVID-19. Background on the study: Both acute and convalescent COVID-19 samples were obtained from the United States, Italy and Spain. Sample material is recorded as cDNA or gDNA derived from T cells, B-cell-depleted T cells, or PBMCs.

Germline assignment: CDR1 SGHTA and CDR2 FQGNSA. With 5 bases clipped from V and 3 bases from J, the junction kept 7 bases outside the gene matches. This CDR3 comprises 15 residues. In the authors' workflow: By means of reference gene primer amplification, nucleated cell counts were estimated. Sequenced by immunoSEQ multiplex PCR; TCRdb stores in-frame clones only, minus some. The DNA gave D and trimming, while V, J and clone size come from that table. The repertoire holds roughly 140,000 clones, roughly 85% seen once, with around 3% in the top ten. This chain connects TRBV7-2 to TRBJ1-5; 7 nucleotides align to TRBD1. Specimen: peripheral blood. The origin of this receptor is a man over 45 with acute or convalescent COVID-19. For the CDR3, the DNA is TGTGCCAGCAGCGCTCGGACAGGACTCAATCAGCCCCAGCATTTT. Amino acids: CASSARTGLNQPQHF.